These T cell receptor beta chains were read from a single sample in a study of OX40 agonist ivuxolimab in advanced cancers. Assay: immunoSEQ multiplex PCR; the TCRdb copy retains only in-frame clones and omits some. The data show roughly 53,000 clones, with about 87% seen just once and about 5.4% held by the top ten. The specimen was CD4+ or CD8+ T cells sorted from blood, collected in a trial of the OX40 agonist ivuxolimab. These receptors were taken from an adult with an advanced solid tumor such as melanoma, head and neck, liver or kidney cancer. The CDR3 runs from the conserved cysteine through the conserved F or W.

cdr3_aa: CAWSVAGSVNEQFF
v_call: TRBV30
cdr3_length: 14
j_call: TRBJ2-1

cdr3_aa: CASSPQSYNEQFF
v_call: TRBV7-8
cdr3_length: 13
j_call: TRBJ2-1

cdr3_aa: CASSVGGSGRVYEQFF
v_call: TRBV9
cdr3_length: 16
j_call: TRBJ2-1

cdr3_aa: CASSLGAGVAGELFF
v_call: TRBV11-2
cdr3_length: 15
j_call: TRBJ2-2

cdr3_aa: CASSRKTQGEKLFF
v_call: TRBV7-9
cdr3_length: 14
j_call: TRBJ1-4

cdr3_aa: CASSAGTDRTYEQYF
v_call: TRBV9
cdr3_length: 15
j_call: TRBJ2-7

cdr3_aa: CASSQTTRTSYEQYF
v_call: TRBV4-3
cdr3_length: 15
j_call: TRBJ2-7

cdr3_aa: CASSKGGGGNTEAFF
v_call: TRBV7-2
cdr3_length: 15
j_call: TRBJ1-1

cdr3_aa: CATRLGQGSYEQYF
v_call: TRBV19
cdr3_length: 14
j_call: TRBJ2-7

cdr3_aa: CASSQRGGETQYF
v_call: TRBV4-2
cdr3_length: 13
j_call: TRBJ2-5

cdr3_aa: CASSLGGSSYNEQFF
v_call: TRBV11-2
cdr3_length: 15
j_call: TRBJ2-1

cdr3_aa: CASSLPGAGGELFF
v_call: TRBV9
cdr3_length: 14
j_call: TRBJ2-2

cdr3_aa: CASSGSYEQYF
v_call: TRBV6-5
cdr3_length: 11
j_call: TRBJ2-7

cdr3_aa: CASRDREGNNEQYF
v_call: TRBV6-1
cdr3_length: 14
j_call: TRBJ2-7

cdr3_aa: CASSPYTSGRPDEGSDTQYF
v_call: TRBV12-1
cdr3_length: 20
j_call: TRBJ2-3

cdr3_aa: CASSSTRTSGSRVMHEQFF
v_call: TRBV19
cdr3_length: 19
j_call: TRBJ2-1

cdr3_aa: CASSLAPNTVNTGELFF
v_call: TRBV5-1
cdr3_length: 17
j_call: TRBJ2-2

cdr3_aa: CASSYGGEKLFF
v_call: TRBV6-6
cdr3_length: 12
j_call: TRBJ1-4

cdr3_aa: CASTLLSGVGEKLFF
v_call: TRBV28
cdr3_length: 15
j_call: TRBJ1-4

cdr3_aa: CASSPGLGLNEQFF
v_call: TRBV9
cdr3_length: 14
j_call: TRBJ2-1

cdr3_aa: CAWSQGNRGTEAFF
v_call: TRBV30
cdr3_length: 14
j_call: TRBJ1-1

cdr3_aa: CASSPWGSGMSGNEQFF
v_call: TRBV7-3
cdr3_length: 17
j_call: TRBJ2-1

cdr3_aa: CASSPGGGQLKQYF
v_call: TRBV7-3
cdr3_length: 14
j_call: TRBJ2-3

cdr3_aa: CASSLTRSGLVGVNEQFF
v_call: TRBV18
cdr3_length: 18
j_call: TRBJ2-1

cdr3_aa: CSARRTAEAFF
v_call: TRBV20-1
cdr3_length: 11
j_call: TRBJ1-1

cdr3_aa: CTSSQGTSGKETQYF
v_call: TRBV1
cdr3_length: 15
j_call: TRBJ2-5

cdr3_aa: CASSIGTGGRRGQYF
v_call: TRBV7-9
cdr3_length: 15
j_call: TRBJ2-7

cdr3_aa: CASSNNLGQPEAFF
v_call: TRBV18
cdr3_length: 14
j_call: TRBJ1-1

cdr3_aa: CASGDRSGDEQFF
v_call: TRBV12-5
cdr3_length: 13
j_call: TRBJ2-1

cdr3_aa: CASSLRTGGSEKLFF
v_call: TRBV28
cdr3_length: 15
j_call: TRBJ1-4

cdr3_aa: CASSLDPDRRGYGYTF
v_call: TRBV11-2
cdr3_length: 16
j_call: TRBJ1-2

cdr3_aa: CATSRAHRGREHYGYTF
v_call: TRBV15
cdr3_length: 17
j_call: TRBJ1-2

cdr3_aa: CASSPPGSTF
v_call: TRBV18
cdr3_length: 10
j_call: TRBJ1-2

cdr3_aa: CASSLGLAGHEQYF
v_call: TRBV28
cdr3_length: 14
j_call: TRBJ2-7

cdr3_aa: CASSLPGAGGPYEQYF
v_call: TRBV28
cdr3_length: 16
j_call: TRBJ2-7

cdr3_aa: CASRSARGARYEQYF
v_call: TRBV28
cdr3_length: 15
j_call: TRBJ2-7

cdr3_aa: CASSRGTGGNQPQHF
v_call: TRBV19
cdr3_length: 15
j_call: TRBJ1-5

cdr3_aa: CSADHPSGYNEQFF
v_call: TRBV29-1
cdr3_length: 14
j_call: TRBJ2-1

cdr3_aa: CASSRLGDSYEQYF
v_call: TRBV11-2
cdr3_length: 14
j_call: TRBJ2-7

cdr3_aa: CASSPRRGANSPLHF
v_call: TRBV28
cdr3_length: 15
j_call: TRBJ1-6

cdr3_aa: CASSLGVRRLNTEAFF
v_call: TRBV11-2
cdr3_length: 16
j_call: TRBJ1-1

cdr3_aa: CASSSDGASGNTIYF
v_call: TRBV18
cdr3_length: 15
j_call: TRBJ1-3

cdr3_aa: CATKSDRGPGELFF
v_call: TRBV19
cdr3_length: 14
j_call: TRBJ2-2

cdr3_aa: CATGAGRSGELFF
v_call: TRBV6-1
cdr3_length: 13
j_call: TRBJ2-2